One sample yielded the 26 T cell receptor beta chains listed below, sequenced in a study of EBV T-cell therapy then PD-1 blockade in nasopharyngeal carcinoma. These receptors lack a known antigen. Libraries were prepared by immunoSEQ multiplex PCR; TCRdb keeps only in-frame clonotypes and omits some of them. The data hold 17,000 or so clones, with approximately 80% observed a single time. Treatment specified: AdE1-LMPpoly-expanded autologous EBV-specific T-cell therapy followed by anti-PD-1 nivolumab. Sequencing used CD8+ T cells from blood, obtained at day 0 from a patient whose treatment included autologous EBV-specific T cells and nivolumab. These receptors all come from a man aged 35-49 years with nasopharyngeal carcinoma.

This chain links TRBV27 with TRBJ1-4; D is uncertain. Germline-derived CDR1 and CDR2 are MNHEY and SMNVEV (reference sequence). The CDR3 covers 15 residues. V was pared by 1 base and J by 7 bases, with 13 bases between. Here the CDR3 DNA reads TGTGCCAGCAGTTTATGGCCGACCGGACGTGAAAAACTGTTTTTT. Translation gives CASSLWPTGREKLFF. Full variable domain (rest looked up from reference TRBV27 and TRBJ1-4): EAQVTQNPRYLITVTGKKLTVTCSQNMNHEYMSWYRQDPGLGLRQIYYSMNVEVTDKGDVPEGYKVSRKEKRNFPLILESPSPNQTSLYFCASSLWPTGREKLFFGSGTQLSVL.

J is TRBJ1-2 and V is TRBV27, with D maybe TRBD1 (5 bases). From germline, CDR1 is MNHEY and CDR2 SMNVEV (reference sequence). The CDR3 runs to 14 residues. Deletions cut 3 bases from V and 7 bases from J, with 15 bases between. CDR3 bases: TGTGCCAGCAGTTTTGGGCAGGGAATCTTTGGCTACACCTTC. This encodes CASSFGQGIFGYTF.

The chain employs TRBV27 and TRBJ1-1; D gene ambiguous. V was cut by 2 bases and J by 0 bases, with 10 bases left in between. Germline V CDR1 and CDR2: MNHEY, SMNVEV (reference sequence). The CDR3 loop spans 15 amino acids. CDR3 loop: CASSLAGIMNTEAFF. CDR3 coding DNA: TGTGCCAGCAGTTTAGCGGGGATCATGAACACTGAAGCTTTCTTT.

This chain connects TRBV4-2 to TRBJ2-2; 7 bases align to TRBD2. This CDR3 contains 17 residues. Germline V gene lookup returns CDR1 LGHNA and CDR2 YNFKEQ. V lost 3 bases to trimming and J lost 0 bases; unmatched junction nucleotides: 7. The CDR3 region is CASSHGRGRTNTGELFF. CDR3 DNA: TGTGCCAGCAGCCATGGGAGGGGCAGAACGAACACCGGGGAGCTGTTTTTT.

CDR3 region: CASSRPGHPKATTF. The CDR3 bases are TGTGCCAGCAGCAGACCGGGACACCCCAAAGCTACGACCTTC. The chain employs TRBV7-9 and TRBJ1-2; tentatively, D is TRBD1 (6 bases). CDR1 SEHNR and CDR2 FQNEAQ come from the germline V gene (reference sequence). Trimming left V 5 bases short and J 14 bases short, with 24 bases between. This CDR3 has 14 amino acids.

The V gene is TRBV7-9, the J gene TRBJ2-1, with D maybe TRBD2 (6 bases). The CDR3 covers 14 residues. CDR1 is SEHNR and CDR2 is FQNEAQ in the germline V gene (reference sequence). Trimming removed 1 base at V and 9 bases at J, with 13 bases between. Written as DNA, the CDR3 is TGTGCCAGCAGCTTAGTTGCGGGGTTCAGTGAGCAGTTCTTC. This gives the protein CASSLVAGFSEQFF.

The chain links TRBV7-8 to TRBJ2-7; D is ambiguous. Germline V gene data show CDR1 as SGHVS and CDR2 as FQNEAQ. Trimming stripped 0 bases from V and 6 bases from J, with 6 bases between. The CDR3 has 12 residues. The CDR3 region is CASSLATPEQYF. The CDR3 DNA follows: TGTGCCAGCAGCTTAGCGACTCCCGAGCAGTACTTC.

The rearrangement uses TRBV7-9 and TRBJ2-7, with D perhaps TRBD2 (5 bases). CDR1 and CDR2 from the germline V gene are SEHNR and FQNEAQ (reference sequence). This CDR3 has 14 amino acids. V was shortened by 5 bases and J by 6 bases, with 17 bases between the two germline ends. CDR3 residues: CASSSWTGKGEQYF. In DNA, the CDR3 is TGTGCCAGCAGCAGCTGGACTGGGAAGGGCGAGCAGTACTTC.

This clone turned up a few times. The chain uses TRBV6-4 and TRBJ2-3; TRBD2 aligns across 8 bases. Germline trimming cut 2 bases from V and 2 bases from J; bases unmatched to any gene: 6. This CDR3 region has 16 residues. CDR1 MRHNA and CDR2 SNTAGT come from the germline V gene. The CDR3 sequence: CASSDRAAGATDTQYF. Written as DNA, the CDR3 is TGTGCCAGCAGTGACCGGGCAGCGGGGGCCACAGATACGCAGTATTTT.

A single count supports this clone. V is TRBV6-5 and J is TRBJ1-2, with D hard to call. The CDR3 consists of 16 residues. The V and J ends lost 2 bases and 2 bases respectively, with 15 bases between them. CDR1 is MNHEY, CDR2 SVGAGI, per germline. The CDR3 here is CASSYEADHLNYGYTF. The CDR3 region has the DNA TGTGCCAGCAGTTACGAGGCCGATCACCTAAACTATGGCTACACCTTC.

J is TRBJ1-4 and V is TRBV5-4; the D is unclear. V was cut by 4 bases and J by 6 bases, with 4 bases left in between. CDR3 length: 11 amino acids. CDR1 is SGHNT, CDR2 YYREEE, per germline (reference sequence). The CDR3 coding sequence is TGTGCCAGCAGCCATGATGAAAAACTGTTTTTT. Its protein product is CASSHDEKLFF.

This rearrangement joins TRBV24-1 to TRBJ2-2, with 9 bases aligning to TRBD2. The CDR3 has 12 amino acids. The trim removed 9 bases at V and 5 bases at J, leaving 0 bases unmatched. Germline V CDR1 and CDR2: KGHDR, SFDVKD. CDR3 nucleotide sequence: TGTGCCACCGCGGGGGGGACCGGGGAGCTGTTTTTT. Amino acids: CATAGGTGELFF.

The V call is TRBV30, the J call TRBJ1-1, with D uncertain. The ends were cut back, 2 bases at V and 3 bases at J, with 10 bases in the middle. Germline V lookup: CDR1 GTSNPN, CDR2 SVGIG (reference sequence). The CDR3 runs to 13 residues. The CDR3 here is CAWSPVGYTEAFF. The CDR3, as DNA: TGTGCCTGGAGTCCCGTTGGGTACACTGAAGCTTTCTTT.

The chain uses TRBV9 and TRBJ1-6; D may be TRBD1 (6 bases). With 0 bases removed from V and 8 bases from J, the gap between germline ends came to 18 bases. The CDR3 is made up of 17 amino acids. Looked up from germline, CDR1 is SGDLS and CDR2 is YYNGEE. The CDR3 protein is CASSVGSRSRGDSPLHF. The CDR3 region has the DNA TGTGCCAGCAGCGTAGGGAGTCGGTCAAGGGGGGATTCACCCCTCCACTTT.

The chain links TRBV6-6 to TRBJ1-2; 8 bases map to TRBD1. V dropped 6 bases and J dropped 4; count of bases not matched to a gene: 7. The CDR3 totals 14 residues. The germline CDR1 and CDR2 sequences are MNHNY and SVGAGI (reference sequence). In DNA, the CDR3 is TGTGCCAGCAGCGCCAACAGGGGGGTCTATGGCTACACCTTC. Translation gives CASSANRGVYGYTF.

The rearrangement uses TRBV6-6 and TRBJ2-1; D remains unclear. With 0 bases removed from V and 6 bases from J, the gap between germline ends came to 0 bases. Germline-derived CDR1 and CDR2 are MNHNY and SVGAGI (reference sequence). The CDR3 contains 11 residues. The CDR3 region has the DNA TGTGCCAGCAGTTACTCCAATGAGCAGTTCTTC. It is translated as CASSYSNEQFF.

The chain joins TRBV7-9 to TRBJ2-1; TRBD2 matches 10 bases. Germline V CDR1 and CDR2: SEHNR, FQNEAQ (reference sequence). The V and J ends lost 5 bases and 0 bases, in that order; junction bases with no gene match: 4. The CDR3 has 16 residues. CDR3 sequence (DNA): TGTGCCAGCAGCGATTCTAGCGGGGGCTCCTACAATGAGCAGTTCTTC. This gives the protein CASSDSSGGSYNEQFF. The variable domain in full, completed from reference TRBV7-9 and TRBJ2-1, reads DTGVSQNPRHKITKRGQNVTFRCDPISEHNRLYWYRQTLGQGPEFLTYFQNEAQLEKSRLLSDRFSAERPKGSFSTLEIQRTEQGDSAMYLCASSDSSGGSYNEQFFGPGTRLTVL.

The CDR3 nucleotides read TGCGCCAGCAGCCCACAGGGTGCCGCCTACGAGCAGTACTTC. As protein: CASSPQGAAYEQYF. The rearrangement joins TRBV5-1 to TRBJ2-7; D might be TRBD1 (6 bases). The CDR3 covers 14 residues. CDR1 and CDR2 (germline): SGHRS, YFSETQ. Between the trimmed V and J ends, which lost 4 bases and 2 bases, there was a span of 13 bases.

The rearrangement uses TRBV19 and TRBJ2-2, with D maybe TRBD2 (7 bases). Deletions cut 10 bases from V and 4 bases from J, with 16 bases between. The CDR3 extends over 14 amino acids. Germline V gene lookup returns CDR1 LNHDA and CDR2 SQIVND (reference sequence). For the CDR3, the DNA is TGTGCCACACATGAGGGGGGGAGCACCGGGGAGCTGTTTTTT. Protein sequence: CATHEGGSTGELFF.

The rearrangement joins TRBV7-9 to TRBJ2-7, with a tentative D call TRBD1 (6 bases). In germline, CDR1 is SEHNR, CDR2 FQNEAQ (reference sequence). V lost 2 bases to trimming and J lost 2 bases, with 16 bases between them. The CDR3 is 16 residues long. CDR3 sequence (DNA): TGTGCCAGCAGCTTACTTATGGGGGACATTACCTACGAGCAGTACTTC. Amino acid sequence: CASSLLMGDITYEQYF.

The V gene is TRBV9, the J gene TRBJ2-5, with a possible D match to TRBD1 (6 bases). The CDR3 length is 16 residues. Trimming cost V 0 bases and J 5 bases, with 17 bases left between them. The germline V gene has CDR1 SGDLS and CDR2 YYNGEE. The CDR3 region has the DNA TGTGCCAGCAGCGTAGAAGGGACACTAGGGGACGAGACCCAGTACTTC. This translates into CASSVEGTLGDETQYF.

This clone appeared once. This rearrangement joins TRBV4-3 to TRBJ1-2, with D unclear. The germline V and J ends were trimmed by 1 base and 5 bases, with 14 bases remaining between them. Germline V gives CDR1 LGHNA, CDR2 YSLEER. The CDR3 totals 15 residues. The CDR3 loop is CASSQADGFLYGYTF. CDR3 coding DNA: TGCGCCAGCAGCCAAGCCGACGGATTTTTATATGGCTACACCTTC.

V and J are TRBV27 and TRBJ1-6; TRBD1 matches at 11 bases. Germline assignment: CDR1 MNHEY and CDR2 SMNVEV (reference sequence). The length of the CDR3 is 12 residues. The trim removed 5 bases at V and 14 bases at J, leaving 2 bases unmatched. CDR3 sequence reads: CASSRGQGALHF. CDR3 nucleotide sequence: TGTGCCAGCAGTAGGGGACAGGGGGCCCTCCACTTT.

V usage is TRBV5-5 and J usage is TRBJ2-2; 9 nucleotides line up with TRBD2. J was trimmed by 5 bases and V by 7 bases; bases with no gene match: 15. Germline V gives CDR1 SGHKS, CDR2 YYEKEE (reference sequence). This CDR3 contains 17 residues. The CDR3 bases are TGTGCCAGCCGCCCGACCTGGGCGGGGGGGGGTACCGGGGAGCTGTTTTTT. It codes for CASRPTWAGGGTGELFF.

The chain combines TRBV7-3 with TRBJ1-1, with no clear D. Trimming pared 5 bases from V and 0 bases from J, leaving 10 bases between. This CDR3 region has 14 residues. The V gene's germline CDR1 is SGHTA and CDR2 FQGTGA. In DNA, the CDR3 is TGTGCCAGCAGCCCATCAGGCGTGAACACTGAAGCTTTCTTT. Protein: CASSPSGVNTEAFF.

The chain recombines TRBV7-8 with TRBJ2-3; D possibly corresponds to TRBD2 (7 bases). Germline loops: CDR1 SGHVS, CDR2 FQNEAQ. The CDR3 length is 15 residues. Trimming pared 5 bases from V and 0 bases from J, leaving 12 bases between. CDR3 loop: CASSQGTTSTDTQYF. The DNA for the CDR3 is TGTGCCAGCAGCCAGGGGACTACCAGCACAGATACGCAGTATTTT.